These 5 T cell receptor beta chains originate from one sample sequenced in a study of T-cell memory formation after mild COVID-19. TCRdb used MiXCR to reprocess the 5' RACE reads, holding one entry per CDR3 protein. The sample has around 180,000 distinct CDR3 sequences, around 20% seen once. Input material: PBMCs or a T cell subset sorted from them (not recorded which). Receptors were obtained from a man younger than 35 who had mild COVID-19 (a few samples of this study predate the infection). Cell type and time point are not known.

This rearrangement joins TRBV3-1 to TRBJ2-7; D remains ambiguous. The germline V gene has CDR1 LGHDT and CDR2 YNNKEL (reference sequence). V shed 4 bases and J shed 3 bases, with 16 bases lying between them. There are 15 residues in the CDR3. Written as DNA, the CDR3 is TGTGCCAGCAGCCCGATGGTACGATCCATCTACGAGCAGTACTTC. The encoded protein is CASSPMVRSIYEQYF.

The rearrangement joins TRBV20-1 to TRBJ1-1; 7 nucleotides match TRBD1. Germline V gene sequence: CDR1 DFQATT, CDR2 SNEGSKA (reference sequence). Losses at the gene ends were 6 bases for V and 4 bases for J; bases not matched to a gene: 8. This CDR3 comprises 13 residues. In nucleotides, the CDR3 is TGCAGTGCCCTAGGGGGCGCCGGCACTGAAGCTTTCTTT. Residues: CSALGGAGTEAFF.

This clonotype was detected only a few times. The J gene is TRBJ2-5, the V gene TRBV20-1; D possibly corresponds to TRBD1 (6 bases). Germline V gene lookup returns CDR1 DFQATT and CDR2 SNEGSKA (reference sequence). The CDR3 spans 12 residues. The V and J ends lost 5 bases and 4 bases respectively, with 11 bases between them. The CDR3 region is CSADSGVETQYF. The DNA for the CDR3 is TGCAGTGCTGACTCAGGGGTAGAGACCCAGTACTTC.

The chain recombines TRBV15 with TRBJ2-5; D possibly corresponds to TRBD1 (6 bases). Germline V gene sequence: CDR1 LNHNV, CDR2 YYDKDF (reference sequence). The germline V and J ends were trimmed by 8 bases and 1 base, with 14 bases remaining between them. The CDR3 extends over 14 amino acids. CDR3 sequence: CATSSGQFQETQYF. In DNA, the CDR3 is TGTGCCACCTCCTCGGGACAATTCCAAGAGACCCAGTACTTC.

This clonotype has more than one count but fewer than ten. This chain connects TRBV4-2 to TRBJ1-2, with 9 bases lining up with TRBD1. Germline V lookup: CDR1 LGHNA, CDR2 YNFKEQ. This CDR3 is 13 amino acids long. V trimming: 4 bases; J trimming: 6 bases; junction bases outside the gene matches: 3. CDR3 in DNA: TGTGCCAGCAGCCCACAGGGGGCGGATGGCTACACCTTC. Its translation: CASSPQGADGYTF.